A single sample is the source of the 25 T cell receptor beta chains below, sequenced in a study of T cell changes during pregnancy in multiple sclerosis (dated by TCRdb to the late 2010s). The library was prepared using the immunoSEQ multiplex PCR assay. Not all clones reach the TCRdb copy of this immuneACCESS table, which keeps in-frame sequences only. Checked studies attribute under half of the gap to unresolved V genes and leave the rest unexplained. The sample yields under 110,000 clones; around 90% were counted once. Around 3.2% of the sample rests with the top ten. Sequencing used peripheral blood, obtained in the second trimester of pregnancy. All receptors come from a female donor with multiple sclerosis, enrolled in a pregnancy study.

This clone has a single count. The gene calls are TRBV5-4 and TRBJ2-7; unclear D gene. V gave up 2 bases and J gave up 0 bases, with 9 bases separating them. Germline CDR1 and CDR2: SGHNT and YYREEE (reference sequence). The CDR3 extends over 14 amino acids. Here the CDR3 reads CASSFASSSYEQYF. CDR3 bases: TGTGCCAGCAGCTTCGCCTCCAGCTCCTACGAGCAGTACTTC.

The chain couples TRBV7-9 to TRBJ1-4; 7 bases line up with TRBD1. V shed 5 bases, J shed 5 bases, and the junction held 5 bases outside the gene matches. The CDR3 length is 14 residues. From germline, CDR1 is SEHNR and CDR2 FQNEAQ (reference sequence). The CDR3 DNA sequence: TGTGCCAGCAGCCGCGGGACAGTAAATGAAAAACTGTTTTTT. It yields the protein CASSRGTVNEKLFF. The variable domain in full, completed from reference TRBV7-9 and TRBJ1-4, reads DTGVSQNPRHKITKRGQNVTFRCDPISEHNRLYWYRQTLGQGPEFLTYFQNEAQLEKSRLLSDRFSAERPKGSFSTLEIQRTEQGDSAMYLCASSRGTVNEKLFFGSGTQLSVL.

This sequence joins TRBV7-9 and TRBJ2-1; TRBD2 aligns across 7 bases. The CDR3 contains 14 residues. V was pared by 6 bases and J by 3 bases, with 5 bases of the junction left unmatched. Germline lookup yields CDR1 SEHNR and CDR2 FQNEAQ (reference sequence). In DNA, the CDR3 is TGTGCCAGCAGACTAGCGCCTAACTACAATGAGCAGTTCTTC. This translates into CASRLAPNYNEQFF.

This clone appeared a single time. The chain combines TRBV5-8 with TRBJ1-4, with TRBD1 identical over 8 bases. The J segment lost 8 bases and the V segment lost 2 bases, leaving 5 bases of the junction unmatched. This CDR3 has 14 amino acids. CDR1 is SGHTS, CDR2 YDEGEE, per germline. In nucleotides, the CDR3 is TGTGCCAGCAGCTTCGGACAGGGAAGAGAAAAACTGTTTTTT. This gives the protein CASSFGQGREKLFF.

The chain carries TRBV4-1 and TRBJ2-5, with D maybe TRBD1 (6 bases). V lost 2 bases and J 5 bases, leaving 12 bases between the germline ends. Germline CDR1 and CDR2: MGHRA and YSYEKL. CDR3 length equals 14 residues. CDR3 in amino acids: CASSQQGPEETQYF. In DNA form, the CDR3 reads TGCGCCAGCAGCCAACAGGGGCCCGAGGAGACCCAGTACTTC.

The rearrangement joins TRBV18 to TRBJ2-3, with TRBD1 matching over 7 bases. The CDR3 is made up of 15 amino acids. V shed 2 bases, J shed 1 base, and the junction held 3 bases outside the gene matches. The germline gives CDR1 KGHSH, CDR2 LQKENI. In DNA, the CDR3 is TGTGCCAGCTCACCAGGGACAGTTGGCACAGATACGCAGTATTTT. As protein: CASSPGTVGTDTQYF. The full variable domain, rest sourced from reference TRBV18 and TRBJ2-3, is NAGVMQNPRHLVRRRGQEARLRCSPMKGHSHVYWYRQLPEEGLKFMVYLQKENIIDESGMPKERFSAEFPKEGPSILRIQQVVRGDSAAYFCASSPGTVGTDTQYFGPGTRLTVL.

The chain employs TRBV5-8 and TRBJ2-7, with 8 bases matching TRBD1. Trimming cost V 0 bases and J 5 bases; bases outside gene matches: 7. Germline CDR1 is SGHTS and CDR2 is YDEGEE. The CDR3 is 15 residues long. CDR3 bases: TGTGCCAGCAGCTTGGCGCCAGGGGGCGGGAACGAGCAGTACTTC. This codes for CASSLAPGGGNEQYF.

The J gene is TRBJ2-4, the V gene TRBV9, with D possibly TRBD1 on 5 matching bases. CDR3 size: 13 residues. V lost 3 bases and J 3 bases, leaving 7 bases between the germline ends. Germline values: CDR1 SGDLS, CDR2 YYNGEE. The CDR3 DNA follows: TGTGCCAGCAGCGAGGGGATCAAAAACATTCAGTACTTC. As protein: CASSEGIKNIQYF.

This chain links TRBV4-2 with TRBJ2-7, with D possibly matching TRBD2 (5 bases). Germline CDR1 LGHNA, CDR2 YNFKEQ. The CDR3 runs 15 residues. Trimming cost V 0 bases and J 4 bases, with 13 bases left between them. The DNA for the CDR3 is TGTGCCAGCAGCCAAGAGTTATGGGGAGATTACGAGCAGTACTTC. Its protein is CASSQELWGDYEQYF.

The V call is TRBV7-3, the J call TRBJ2-3; 7 bases line up with TRBD2. The V gene end was trimmed by 1 base and the J gene end by 4 bases; junction bases not matched to a gene: 5. This CDR3 has 15 residues. The germline CDR1 and CDR2 sequences are SGHTA and FQGTGA. The CDR3 region has the DNA TGTGCCAGCAGCTTAATGTGGGGGGGGTCAGATACGCAGTATTTT. This codes for CASSLMWGGSDTQYF.

The V and J genes are TRBV7-2 and TRBJ2-4; no clear D. V lost 5 bases and J lost 0, with 8 bases in between. CDR3 size: 14 residues. Per the germline V gene, CDR1 is SGHTA and CDR2 is FQGNSA. CDR3 nucleotides: TGTGCCAGCAGCCCCCCCGGAGCCAAAAACATTCAGTACTTC. This codes for CASSPPGAKNIQYF.

This rearrangement joins TRBV15 to TRBJ1-5, with a possible D match to TRBD1 (5 bases). CDR3 length: 14 amino acids. Germline V gene lookup returns CDR1 LNHNV and CDR2 YYDKDF (reference sequence). V dropped 0 bases and J dropped 6 bases, with 9 bases sitting between them. CDR3 DNA sequence: TGTGCCACCAGCAGAGATAGGGGAAGTCAGCCCCAGCATTTT. Its translation: CATSRDRGSQPQHF. The complete variable domain, with remaining parts taken from reference TRBV15 and TRBJ1-5, reads DAMVIQNPRYQVTQFGKPVTLSCSQTLNHNVMYWYQQKSSQAPKLLFHYYDKDFNNEADTPDNFQSRRPNTSFCFLDIRSPGLGDTAMYLCATSRDRGSQPQHFGDGTRLSIL.

This chain joins TRBV6-5 and TRBJ1-1; 9 nucleotides match TRBD1. Germline CDR1 MNHEY, CDR2 SVGAGI. V was pared by 5 bases and J by 7 bases, with 5 bases of the junction left unmatched. The CDR3 spans 13 residues. CDR3 DNA: TGTGCCAGCAGTGGGGGACAGGGAGTTGAAGCTTTCTTT. Translating it yields CASSGGQGVEAFF.

As for this clone: Distinct nucleotide sequences in the sample also encode this CDR3. The rearrangement links TRBV9 to TRBJ2-7; D not certain. The CDR3 sequence is 14 residues long. Germline V CDR1 and CDR2: SGDLS, YYNGEE. V lost 0 bases and J 0 bases, leaving 7 bases between the germline ends. CDR3 sequence (DNA): TGTGCCAGCAGCGTAGTGCCTAGCTCCTACGAGCAGTACTTC. Its translation: CASSVVPSSYEQYF.

V is TRBV27 and J is TRBJ2-3; 9 nucleotides match TRBD1. The V gene end was trimmed by 4 bases and the J gene end by 4 bases; junction bases not matched to a gene: 6. The CDR3 extends over 15 amino acids. Germline V CDR1 and CDR2: MNHEY, SMNVEV (reference sequence). The CDR3 region is CASSSWDRAADTQYF. The DNA for the CDR3 is TGTGCCAGCAGTTCCTGGGACAGGGCCGCAGATACGCAGTATTTT.

The J gene is TRBJ2-5, the V gene TRBV7-9, with TRBD1 matching 12 bases. Germline V CDR1 and CDR2: SEHNR, FQNEAQ (reference sequence). Trimming at V came to 3 bases and at J to 5 bases, leaving 7 bases not matched to a gene. This CDR3 is 16 amino acids long. CDR3 sequence (DNA): TGTGCCAGCAGCTTGGCCGGGACAGGGGGCGCGGAGACCCAGTACTTC. It encodes CASSLAGTGGAETQYF.

V gene TRBV15 combines with J gene TRBJ2-5, with 9 nucleotides matching TRBD2. J was trimmed by 2 bases and V by 0 bases; bases with no gene match: 10. The length of the CDR3 is 18 residues. Germline V gene data show CDR1 as LNHNV and CDR2 as YYDKDF (reference sequence). The CDR3 nucleotides read TGTGCCACCAGCAGAGATAGGAAGAGCGGGAGGAGACAAGAGACCCAGTACTTC. This encodes CATSRDRKSGRRQETQYF. The full variable domain, with the rest looked up from reference TRBV15 and TRBJ2-5, is DAMVIQNPRYQVTQFGKPVTLSCSQTLNHNVMYWYQQKSSQAPKLLFHYYDKDFNNEADTPDNFQSRRPNTSFCFLDIRSPGLGDTAMYLCATSRDRKSGRRQETQYFGPGTRLLVL.

The count of this clone is one. The genes are TRBV19 and TRBJ2-1; tentatively, D is TRBD2 (6 bases). Germline V gene sequence: CDR1 LNHDA, CDR2 SQIVND (reference sequence). V lost 4 bases to trimming and J lost 2 bases, with 12 bases between them. The CDR3 length is 15 residues. CDR3 DNA: TGTGCCAGTAGTACAGCCGGGGGAGCCTACAATGAGCAGTTCTTC. Translating gives CASSTAGGAYNEQFF. The full variable domain, its missing parts supplied by reference TRBV19 and TRBJ2-1, is DGGITQSPKYLFRKEGQNVTLSCEQNLNHDAMYWYRQDPGQGLRLIYYSQIVNDFQKGDIAEGYSVSREKKESFPLTVTSAQKNPTAFYLCASSTAGGAYNEQFFGPGTRLTVL.

With respect to this clone: An end of the junction does not agree with germline; a read error may underlie this. The rearrangement joins TRBV7-3 to TRBJ1-1; no clear D. Germline V CDR1 and CDR2: SGHTA, FQGTGA. The CDR3 totals 14 residues. CDR3 sequence: CASSLTRANTEAFF. The CDR3 coding sequence is TGTGCCAGCAGCTTAACGAGGGCTAACACAGAAGCTTTCTTT.

The count of this clone is one. The chain uses TRBV28 and TRBJ1-4; 9 positions agree with TRBD1. The CDR3 is made up of 15 amino acids. Germline V gene sequence: CDR1 MDHEN, CDR2 SYDVKM. V shed 4 bases, J shed 5 bases, and the junction held 5 bases outside the gene matches. CDR3 protein: CASSYSGTGNEKLFF. CDR3 in DNA: TGTGCCAGCAGTTACTCAGGGACAGGGAATGAAAAACTGTTTTTT.

This chain connects TRBV5-4 to TRBJ2-1; 13 bases map to TRBD2. Looked up from germline, CDR1 is SGHNT and CDR2 is YYREEE (reference sequence). V lost 4 bases, J lost 4 bases, and 11 bases stayed unmatched. The CDR3 covers 18 residues. CDR3: CASSPDPGLAGLYNEQFF. The CDR3 region has the DNA TGTGCCAGCAGCCCAGACCCGGGACTAGCGGGACTTTACAATGAGCAGTTCTTC.

This rearrangement joins TRBV2 to TRBJ2-1, with D tentatively TRBD1 (5 bases). With 5 bases removed from V and 7 bases from J, the gap between germline ends came to 9 bases. Germline CDR1 reads SNHLY; CDR2 reads FYNNEI. CDR3 length: 12 amino acids. CDR3 amino acids: CASSNQGNEQFF. The CDR3 coding sequence is TGTGCCAGCAGTAACCAGGGAAATGAGCAGTTCTTC.

The CDR3 DNA sequence: TGTGCCAGCAGCCCCGCGGGACTGCGGAGAGGAAACATTCAGTACTTC. Amino acid sequence: CASSPAGLRRGNIQYF. The chain combines TRBV13 with TRBJ2-4; the D gene is possibly TRBD2 (6 bases). The length of the CDR3 is 16 residues. CDR1 PRHDT and CDR2 FYEKMQ come from the germline V gene (reference sequence). The V and J ends lost 5 bases and 6 bases respectively, with 20 bases between them.

The gene calls are TRBV28 and TRBJ2-3, with TRBD2 matching 9 bases. The CDR3 consists of 15 residues. Germline CDR1 reads MDHEN; CDR2 reads SYDVKM. V lost 5 bases to trimming and J lost 4 bases; unmatched junction nucleotides: 7. The CDR3 loop reads CASSPLAGGSDTQYF. CDR3 in DNA: TGTGCCAGCAGTCCCTTGGCGGGAGGGTCAGATACGCAGTATTTT.

The chain combines TRBV11-2 with TRBJ1-3; D is uncertain. V lost 2 bases and J 4 bases, leaving 6 bases between the germline ends. Germline V gene data show CDR1 as SGHAT and CDR2 as FQNNGV. The CDR3 is made up of 13 amino acids. The CDR3 spells CASSLLQGNTIYF. The CDR3 DNA follows: TGTGCCAGCAGCTTATTACAGGGAAACACCATATATTTT.